Listed below are T cell receptor beta chains from one sample, sequenced in a study of molecular identifiers for immune sequencing clone quantification. Each CDR3 protein gets one entry after TCRdb re-called the PCR reads with MiXCR. The sample consists of over 550,000 distinct CDR3 sequences, 25% of them appearing once. Sequencing input: naive CD8+ T cells from blood, with Jurkat cell RNA spiked in. These receptor sequences come from a human donor in good health. Some libraries in this study had Jurkat cell RNA spiked in. CDR3s include the opening cysteine and the closing phenylalanine or tryptophan. D genes are given only for firm matches. Where a row states a size, it is once, few, many or the class of an expanded clone; other rows omit it.

length: 14; size: NA; V: TRBV6-2/TRBV6-3; D: NA; J: TRBJ2-7; CDR3: CASSHSPGAYEQYF; DNA: TGTGCCAGCAGTCACTCCCCGGGGGCCTACGAGCAGTACTTC
length: 16; size: many; V: TRBV12-3/TRBV12-4; D: NA; J: TRBJ2-6; CDR3: CASSSLGDSGANVLTF; DNA: TGTGCCAGCAGTTCCCTCGGGGATTCTGGGGCCAACGTCCTGACTTTC
length: 17; size: many; V: TRBV4-3; D: NA; J: TRBJ2-7; CDR3: CASSQDPYGVSSYEQYF; DNA: TGCGCCAGCAGCCAAGATCCCTATGGGGTTAGCTCCTACGAGCAGTACTTC
length: 17; size: NA; V: TRBV27; D: NA; J: TRBJ2-6; CDR3: CASSLSQRGSGANVLTF; DNA: TGTGCCAGCAGTTTATCCCAAAGGGGGTCGGGGGCCAACGTCCTGACTTTC
length: 13; size: many; V: TRBV27; D: NA; J: TRBJ1-4; CDR3: CASSLWGNEKLFF; DNA: TGTGCCAGCAGTTTATGGGGTAATGAAAAACTGTTTTTT
length: 15; size: NA; V: TRBV3-1; D: TRBD1; J: TRBJ1-1; CDR3: CASSQDTGVSTEDFF; DNA: TGTGCCAGCAGCCAAGATACAGGGGTGTCCACTGAAGATTTCTTT
length: 16; size: many; V: TRBV5-6; D: NA; J: TRBJ1-2; CDR3: CASSLDFSDNARGYTF; DNA: TGTGCCAGCAGCTTGGACTTTTCGGACAATGCCCGTGGCTACACCTTC
length: 14; size: NA; V: TRBV19; D: NA; J: TRBJ2-1; CDR3: CASSMGNWVDEQFF; DNA: TGTGCCAGTAGTATGGGTAATTGGGTGGATGAGCAGTTCTTC
length: 14; size: NA; V: TRBV19; D: NA; J: TRBJ2-1; CDR3: CASSIDSAYNEQFF; DNA: TGTGCCAGTAGTATAGACAGCGCCTACAATGAGCAGTTCTTC
length: 16; size: many; V: TRBV7-9; D: NA; J: TRBJ2-5; CDR3: CASSTRLGRNQETQYF; DNA: TGTGCCAGCAGCACCCGACTAGGAAGAAACCAAGAGACCCAGTACTTC
length: 16; size: few; V: TRBV19; D: TRBD2; J: TRBJ2-5; CDR3: CASSIGLAGSQETQYF; DNA: TGTGCCAGTAGTATAGGGCTAGCGGGATCCCAAGAGACCCAGTACTTC
length: 16; size: few; V: TRBV24-1; D: TRBD2; J: TRBJ2-1; CDR3: CATSDGGEGLPDEQFF; DNA: TGTGCCACCAGTGATGGGGGGGAAGGGCTTCCTGATGAGCAGTTCTTC
length: 12; size: many; V: TRBV29-1; D: TRBD1; J: TRBJ2-1; CDR3: CSVLGQGNEQFF; DNA: TGCAGCGTTCTGGGACAGGGGAATGAGCAGTTCTTC
length: 13; size: few; V: TRBV19; D: NA; J: TRBJ2-2; CDR3: CASRTRNTGELFF; DNA: TGTGCCAGTAGGACACGGAACACCGGGGAGCTGTTTTTT
length: 13; size: NA; V: TRBV28; D: NA; J: TRBJ1-5; CDR3: CASSLPRPDIQHF; DNA: TGTGCCAGCAGTTTACCCCGACCCGATATCCAGCATTTT
length: 16; size: many; V: TRBV28; D: NA; J: TRBJ1-5; CDR3: CASSFTGTGSNQPQHF; DNA: TGTGCCAGCAGTTTTACTGGGACTGGCAGCAATCAGCCCCAGCATTTT
length: 15; size: NA; V: TRBV6-5; D: TRBD1; J: TRBJ1-1; CDR3: CASGEVAGGHTEAFF; DNA: TGTGCCAGCGGTGAAGTAGCAGGGGGCCACACTGAAGCTTTCTTT
length: 15; size: NA; V: TRBV19; D: TRBD1; J: TRBJ2-1; CDR3: CASSMSTGGLDEQFF; DNA: TGTGCCAGTAGTATGTCAACAGGGGGCTTGGATGAGCAGTTCTTC
length: 16; size: many; V: TRBV4-3; D: NA; J: TRBJ2-1; CDR3: CASSQDSGASYNEQFF; DNA: TGCGCCAGCAGCCAAGATAGTGGGGCCTCCTACAATGAGCAGTTCTTC
length: 15; size: many; V: TRBV4-3; D: NA; J: TRBJ1-3; CDR3: CASSQDSSSGNTIYF; DNA: TGCGCCAGCAGCCAAGATAGCAGCTCTGGAAACACCATATATTTT
length: 13; size: many; V: TRBV6-2/TRBV6-3; D: NA; J: TRBJ1-1; CDR3: CASKRLVNTEAFF; DNA: TGTGCCAGCAAACGACTGGTAAACACTGAAGCTTTCTTT
length: 16; size: few; V: TRBV20-1; D: TRBD1; J: TRBJ1-3; CDR3: CSARDGVRGGGNTIYF; DNA: TGCAGTGCTAGAGATGGGGTCAGAGGGGGCGGAAACACCATATATTTT
length: 15; size: NA; V: TRBV4-3; D: NA; J: TRBJ2-3; CDR3: CASSQAWRGADTQYF; DNA: TGCGCCAGCAGCCAAGCGTGGCGGGGCGCAGATACGCAGTATTTT
length: 16; size: NA; V: TRBV20-1; D: TRBD1; J: TRBJ1-5; CDR3: CSARVTEAGGNQPQHF; DNA: TGCAGTGCCAGAGTCACCGAGGCAGGGGGGAATCAGCCCCAGCATTTT
length: 15; size: NA; V: TRBV6-5; D: NA; J: TRBJ2-3; CDR3: CASSSGGGLTDTQYF; DNA: TGTGCCAGCAGCTCAGGGGGGGGGCTTACAGATACGCAGTATTTT